The clone carrying this T cell receptor (beta chain) occurred many times. The data originate from a study of regulatory T cells in long-lasting Graves disease. Time point reported: newly diagnosed GD, antithyroid drugs for less than 3 months. Scientists built the TCR library using RNA that was extracted from PBMCs. Trimming at V came to 1 base and at J to 2 bases, leaving 5 bases not matched to a gene. The CDR3 runs to 15 residues. Germline V gene lookup returns CDR1 DFQATT and CDR2 SNEGSKA (reference sequence). CDR3 regions were amplified by Arm-PCR using iRepertoire HTBI primers to build TCR beta libraries. A single record per CDR3 protein comes from TCRdb applying MiXCR to the multiplex PCR reads. The sample yields 400,000 to 500,000 distinct CDR3 sequences, 14% to 15% seen once. These data also formed part of another study, on T cells in Graves' hyperthyroidism and ophthalmopathy.

The genes are TRBV20-1 and TRBJ2-3; 8 nucleotides agree with TRBD1. Sequenced here: peripheral blood mononuclear cells (PBMCs), sampled at new diagnosis, from a patient treated with antithyroid drugs. This sequence was found in a woman in her twenties or thirties with Graves disease. The CDR3 DNA sequence: TGCAGTGCTAGAGGCGCAGGGGGCACCACAGATACGCAGTATTTT. Its protein is CSARGAGGTTDTQYF.